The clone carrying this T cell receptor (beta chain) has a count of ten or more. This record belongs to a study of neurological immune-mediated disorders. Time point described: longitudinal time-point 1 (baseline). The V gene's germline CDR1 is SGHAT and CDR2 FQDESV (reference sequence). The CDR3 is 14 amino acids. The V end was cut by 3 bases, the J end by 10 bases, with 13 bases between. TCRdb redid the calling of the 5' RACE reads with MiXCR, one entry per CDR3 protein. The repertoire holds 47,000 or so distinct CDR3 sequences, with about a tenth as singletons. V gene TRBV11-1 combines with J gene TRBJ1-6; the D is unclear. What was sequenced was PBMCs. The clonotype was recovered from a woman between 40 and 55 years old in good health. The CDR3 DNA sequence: TGTGCCAGCAGCTTTAAGCTTTTGGAATCACCCCTCCACTTT. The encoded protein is CASSFKLLESPLHF.